One and the same sample provided the 16 T cell receptor beta chains below, sequenced in a study of T cells in Graves' hyperthyroidism and ophthalmopathy (dated by TCRdb to about 2019). The library came from multiplex PCR. These reads were obtained on an Illumina HiSeq 2000. The TCR beta CDR3 regions were amplified from the RNA transcripts. The TCR CDR3 was subjected to a first round of RT-PCR using the HTBI primer set and the Qiagen OneStep RT-PCR kit. TCRdb reprocessing: public reads trimmed at Q25 with fastp, clones called with MiXCR, in-frame beta chains kept. Identical CDR3 proteins give one entry, which carries the most common genes and DNA. The sample table holds about 180,000 distinct CDR3 sequences, of which about 18% were seen once. The top ten clonotypes cover 25% to 30% of the sample. Source material: blood. The origin of the receptors is a woman between 45 and 60 years old with Graves' hyperthyroidism.

This clonotype was counted only a few times. The chain uses TRBV20-1 and TRBJ2-7; D perhaps matches TRBD2 (5 bases). V lost 5 bases to trimming and J lost 5 bases, with 16 bases between them. CDR1 DFQATT and CDR2 SNEGSKA come from the germline V gene (reference sequence). The CDR3 extends over 13 amino acids. The CDR3 region is CSAGGSPGDEQYF. CDR3 DNA: TGCAGTGCTGGAGGATCTCCAGGCGACGAGCAGTACTTC.

There are many counts of this clonotype. The V gene is TRBV24-1, the J gene TRBJ2-1, with D unclear. The V gene's germline CDR1 is KGHDR and CDR2 SFDVKD. Trimming took 3 bases from V and 5 from J, leaving 7 bases between them. The CDR3 contains 13 residues. The CDR3 spells CATSDQINNEQFF. The CDR3 nucleotides read TGTGCCACCAGTGATCAGATCAACAATGAGCAGTTCTTC.

This clonotype was picked up many times. The junction differs from germline at one of its ends, possibly a read error. The genes are TRBV12-3 or TRBV12-4 and TRBJ1-3; 7 nucleotides line up with TRBD1. This CDR3 has 10 residues. CDR3 in DNA: TGTGCCAGCAGCTACGGGACAGTCCATTTT. Protein product: CASSYGTVHF.

This clonotype was seen many times. This chain links TRBV3-1 with TRBJ2-7; D is ambiguous. CDR1 is LGHDT, CDR2 YNNKEL, per germline (reference sequence). The CDR3 is made up of 14 amino acids. Trimming took 3 bases from V and 0 from J, leaving 9 bases between them. The CDR3 is CASSHTTGSYEQYF. Written as DNA, the CDR3 is TGTGCCAGCAGCCACACGACGGGCTCCTACGAGCAGTACTTC.

This clonotype was picked up many times. The rearrangement joins TRBV7-2 to TRBJ1-2; D remains ambiguous. Trimming removed 5 bases at V and 4 bases at J, with 8 bases between. Germline V lookup: CDR1 SGHTA, CDR2 FQGNSA. The CDR3 loop spans 12 amino acids. CDR3 amino acids: CASSKARYGYTF. CDR3 bases: TGTGCCAGCAGCAAGGCCCGCTATGGCTACACCTTC.

This chain joins TRBV3-1 and TRBJ1-3; 9 bases align to TRBD1. The V and J ends lost 5 bases and 7 bases, in that order; junction bases with no gene match: 9. The germline CDR1 and CDR2 sequences are LGHDT and YNNKEL (reference sequence). The CDR3 has 15 residues. CDR3 sequence: CASSDTGGAVNTIYF. CDR3 in DNA: TGTGCCAGCAGCGATACAGGGGGCGCGGTGAACACCATATATTTT.

This clonotype has a count of ten or more. The chain employs TRBV13 and TRBJ2-7; 7 bases are a match to TRBD1. The CDR3 consists of 14 residues. V lost 3 bases to trimming and J lost 4 bases; unmatched junction nucleotides: 6. CDR1 PRHDT and CDR2 FYEKMQ come from the germline V gene (reference sequence). CDR3 protein: CASSFRDSSYEQYF. The CDR3 coding sequence is TGTGCCAGCAGCTTCCGGGACAGTTCTTACGAGCAGTACTTC.

This clonotype appeared many times. The chain couples TRBV18 to TRBJ1-1; 9 positions agree with TRBD1. J was trimmed by 2 bases and V by 6 bases; bases with no gene match: 10. Per germline, CDR1 KGHSH and CDR2 LQKENI. CDR3 size: 16 residues. The CDR3 DNA reads as TGTGCCAGCTCGGGGGACAGGGAGGACTTTAACACTGAAGCTTTCTTT. Its translation is CASSGDREDFNTEAFF.

In its sample, this clonotype was seen many times. This chain links TRBV7-9 with TRBJ2-5; no clear D gene. The V end was cut by 2 bases, the J end by 8 bases, with 18 bases between. Per germline, CDR1 SEHNR and CDR2 FQNEAQ (reference sequence). The CDR3 consists of 15 residues. The CDR3 reads CASSLPLGRPGTQYF. Here the CDR3 DNA reads TGTGCCAGCAGCTTACCCCTCGGGCGACCGGGCACCCAGTACTTC.

The rearrangement links TRBV7-9 to TRBJ2-2; the D is unclear. V was cut by 5 bases and J by 3 bases, with 7 bases left in between. The CDR3 totals 13 residues. Germline values: CDR1 SEHNR, CDR2 FQNEAQ (reference sequence). As DNA, the CDR3 is TGTGCCAGCAGCCCCTCTTACACCGGGGAGCTGTTTTTT. It specifies CASSPSYTGELFF.

This clonotype was seen repeatedly, ten times or more. The V and J genes are TRBV6-1 and TRBJ1-4, with D hard to call. The CDR3 sequence is 15 residues long. Germline-derived CDR1 and CDR2 are MNHNS and SASEGT. V lost 6 bases and J lost 5, with 16 bases in between. Here the CDR3 reads CASSLYSHANEKLFF. The CDR3 nucleotides read TGTGCCAGCAGCCTCTACAGCCATGCCAATGAAAAACTGTTTTTT.

This clonotype was picked up many times. This chain links TRBV6-1 with TRBJ2-5, with 7 bases fitting TRBD2. With V trimmed by 5 bases and J by 2 bases, 11 bases remained unmatched. The CDR3 has 16 residues. In germline, CDR1 is MNHNS, CDR2 SASEGT. The CDR3 region is CASSYPFRGGQETQYF. The CDR3 DNA is TGTGCCAGCAGTTACCCTTTTCGCGGGGGACAAGAGACCCAGTACTTC.

This clonotype was counted ten times or more. V gene TRBV20-1 combines with J gene TRBJ2-3, with TRBD2 matching over 10 bases. The V gene's germline CDR1 is DFQATT and CDR2 SNEGSKA (reference sequence). The CDR3 is 13 amino acids. Trimming removed 6 bases from V and 4 bases from J; junction bases left unmatched: 4. The CDR3 nucleotides are TGCAGTGCCTCTAGCGGGGGCGCAGATACGCAGTATTTT. It codes for CSASSGGADTQYF.

The chain employs TRBV28 and TRBJ1-5, with D possibly matching TRBD1 (5 bases). This CDR3 contains 14 residues. CDR1 is MDHEN and CDR2 is SYDVKM in the germline V gene. V lost 6 bases, J lost 2 bases, and 11 bases lay in between. CDR3 nucleotides: TGTGCCAGCAGATGGGGGTACGGCAATCAGCCCCAGCATTTT. Translated, it gives CASRWGYGNQPQHF.

This clonotype was observed at least ten times. CDR3 loop: CASRGSSHYEQYF. The CDR3 nucleotides read TGTGCCAGCAGGGGCTCCTCTCATTACGAGCAGTACTTC. The rearrangement joins TRBV7-8 to TRBJ2-7; D is unresolved. From germline, CDR1 is SGHVS and CDR2 FQNEAQ. The CDR3 extends over 13 amino acids. Trimming stripped 6 bases from V and 4 bases from J, with 13 bases between.

This clonotype was observed at least ten times. The gene calls are TRBV10-2 and TRBJ2-7, with D unresolved. The germline V and J ends were trimmed by 3 bases and 0 bases, with 9 bases remaining between them. This CDR3 has 14 residues. Germline assignment: CDR1 WSHSY and CDR2 SAAADI. DNA of the CDR3: TGCGCCAGCAGTGAAGACACCCGCTCCTACGAGCAGTACTTC. The encoded protein is CASSEDTRSYEQYF.